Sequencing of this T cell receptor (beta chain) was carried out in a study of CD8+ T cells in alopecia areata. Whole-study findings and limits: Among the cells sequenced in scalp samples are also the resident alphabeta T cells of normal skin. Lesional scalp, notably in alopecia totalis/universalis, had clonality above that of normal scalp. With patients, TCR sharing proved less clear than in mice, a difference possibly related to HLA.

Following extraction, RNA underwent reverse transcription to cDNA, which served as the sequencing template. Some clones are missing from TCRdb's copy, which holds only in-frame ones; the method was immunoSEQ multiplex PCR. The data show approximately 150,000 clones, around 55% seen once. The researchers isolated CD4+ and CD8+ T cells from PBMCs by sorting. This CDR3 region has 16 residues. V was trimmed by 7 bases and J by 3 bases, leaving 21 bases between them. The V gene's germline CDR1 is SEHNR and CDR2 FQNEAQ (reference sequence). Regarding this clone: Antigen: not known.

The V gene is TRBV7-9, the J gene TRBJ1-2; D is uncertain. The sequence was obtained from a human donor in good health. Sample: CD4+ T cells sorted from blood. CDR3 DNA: TGTGCCAGCACCGGAATCTGGCGGAGCCCAGACTATGGCTACACCTTC. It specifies CASTGIWRSPDYGYTF.